This T cell receptor (beta chain) was captured in a study of beta chain features in type 1 diabetes. Study-level information: No patient-donor differences in age, gender, total cells or subset yield. Examination covered under 110 million sorted cells spanning all samples. Regarding the study as a whole: When Type 1 diabetes patients were examined, their TCRB CDR3s proved moderately but significantly shorter in all four CD4+ subsets. TCRB repertoires of naive, central memory and Treg cells appeared more similar among patients than among healthy donors.

V was pared by 1 base and J by 1 base, with 7 bases between. The CDR3 runs 14 residues. The germline V gene has CDR1 SGHVS and CDR2 FQNEAQ. Investigators reverse transcribed all isolated RNA, so they sequenced expressed TCRB transcripts. Here immunoSEQ multiplex PCR was the method, and the copy in TCRdb shows in-frame clones only, minus some. The table shows around 250,000 clones, with roughly 13% occurring only once. This clone was seen only a few times. Its target is unknown. The TCR originated in a woman in her thirties or forties in good health. The chain recombines TRBV7-8 with TRBJ2-5, with unresolved D. Sequenced sample: naive CD4+ T cells from blood. CDR3 residues: CASSLVLAQETQYF. The CDR3, as DNA: TGTGCCAGCAGCTTAGTTTTAGCCCAAGAGACCCAGTACTTC.